A single sample gave rise to the 2 T cell receptor beta chains below, sequenced in a study of CD8 T cells in ankylosing spondylitis. TCRdb reprocessed the 5' RACE reads via MiXCR and lists one record per CDR3 protein. The repertoire holds 200,000 to 300,000 distinct CDR3 sequences, with roughly a tenth as singletons. Specimen: blood, either unsorted or a sorted T cell fraction (not recorded which). The receptors stem from a male donor with ankylosing spondylitis or in good health (not recorded which).

As concerns this clonotype: A read error may be the cause here, since a much bigger clone is one base away. In DNA, the CDR3 is TGTGCCAGCAGTCCCTCGGGGGGGCGAGTTCAGCACCAGCATTTT. Protein product: CASSPSGGRVQHQHF. This chain connects TRBV6-5 to TRBJ1-5; tentative D call: TRBD1 (6 bases). The length of the CDR3 is 15 residues. Germline V lookup: CDR1 MNHEY, CDR2 SVGAGI.

The chain combines TRBV7-2 with TRBJ2-7; D call uncertain. The CDR3 contains 13 residues. The germline V and J ends were trimmed by 0 bases and 12 bases, with 15 bases remaining between them. The V gene's germline CDR1 is SGHTA and CDR2 FQGNSA. CDR3 sequence (DNA): TGTGCCAGCAGCTTAGCGCATATTCCTCTCCTGTACTTC. Residues: CASSLAHIPLLYF.